By frequency in the sample, the clone carrying this T cell receptor (beta chain) is medium-sized. This entry is derived from a study of T cells after yellow fever vaccination. The overall study: Fractions with few cells were prepared using SMART-Seq v4 Ultra Low Input.

A process of 5'RACE template switching, which added a universal primer site and UMIs, was used to make TCR cDNA. TCRdb itself ran the 5' RACE reads through MiXCR, one entry per CDR3 protein. The sample comprises approximately 1,300 distinct CDR3 sequences, under 75% of which are singletons, and approximately 48% rests with the top ten. V was clipped by 7 bases and J by 6 bases, with 21 bases between them. The CDR3 has 16 amino acids. This sample comprised PBMCs, either bulk or a sorted T-cell subset (CD4+, CD8+, memory, or dextramer-sorted; not recorded which), obtained on the day of the yellow fever booster vaccination. The sequence was obtained from a man between 18 and 29 years old who received the YFV17D yellow fever vaccine. The chain couples TRBV12-3 or TRBV12-4 to TRBJ2-2; D call uncertain. CDR3 nucleotides: TGTGCCAGCACACACCTTCGGAACATCACCCCCGGGGAGCTGTTTTTT. Its protein is CASTHLRNITPGELFF.